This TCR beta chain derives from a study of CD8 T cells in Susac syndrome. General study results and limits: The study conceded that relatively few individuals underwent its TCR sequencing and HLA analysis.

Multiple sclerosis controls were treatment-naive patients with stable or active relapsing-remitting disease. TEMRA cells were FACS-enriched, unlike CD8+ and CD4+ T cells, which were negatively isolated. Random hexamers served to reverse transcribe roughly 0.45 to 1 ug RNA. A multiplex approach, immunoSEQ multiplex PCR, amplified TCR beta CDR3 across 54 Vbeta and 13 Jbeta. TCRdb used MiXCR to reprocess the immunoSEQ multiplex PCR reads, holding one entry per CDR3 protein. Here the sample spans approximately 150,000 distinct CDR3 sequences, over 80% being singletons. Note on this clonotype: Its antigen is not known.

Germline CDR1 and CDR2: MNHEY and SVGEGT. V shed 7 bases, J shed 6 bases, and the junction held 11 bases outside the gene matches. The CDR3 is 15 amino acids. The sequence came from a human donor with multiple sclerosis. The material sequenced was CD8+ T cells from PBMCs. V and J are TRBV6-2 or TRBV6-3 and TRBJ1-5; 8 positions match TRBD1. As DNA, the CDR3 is TGTGCCAGCACCCCCCCAGGGGGCGCGGGTCAGCCCCAGCATTTT. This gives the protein CASTPPGGAGQPQHF.